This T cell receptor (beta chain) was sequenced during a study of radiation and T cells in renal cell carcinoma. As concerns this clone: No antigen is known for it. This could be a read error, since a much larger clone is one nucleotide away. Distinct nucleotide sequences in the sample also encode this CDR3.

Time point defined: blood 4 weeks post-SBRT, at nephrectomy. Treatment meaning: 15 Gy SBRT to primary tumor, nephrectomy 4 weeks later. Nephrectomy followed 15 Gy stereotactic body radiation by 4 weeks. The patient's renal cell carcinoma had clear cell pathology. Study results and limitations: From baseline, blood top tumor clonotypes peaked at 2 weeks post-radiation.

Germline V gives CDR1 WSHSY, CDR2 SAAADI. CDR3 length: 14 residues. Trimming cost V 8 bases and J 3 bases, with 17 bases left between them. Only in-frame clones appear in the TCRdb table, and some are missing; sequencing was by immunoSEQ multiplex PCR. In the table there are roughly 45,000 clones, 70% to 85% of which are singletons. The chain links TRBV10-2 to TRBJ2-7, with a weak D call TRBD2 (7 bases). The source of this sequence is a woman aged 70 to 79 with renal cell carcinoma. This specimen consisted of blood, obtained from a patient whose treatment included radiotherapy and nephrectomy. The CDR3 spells CASCVGGPSYEQYF. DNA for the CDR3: TGCGCCAGCTGTGTGGGGGGGCCGAGCTACGAGCAGTACTTC.